This T cell receptor (beta chain) was sequenced during a study of blood T cell repertoires in COVID-19. The overall study: Material from acute and convalescent COVID-19 was sourced from the United States, Italy and Spain. PBMCs, B-cell-depleted T cells, or T cells were the source of the cDNA or gDNA that made up the material.

In its sample, this clone ranks as large (0.1 to 1%). The CDR3 extends over 14 amino acids. The ends lost 3 bases at V and 9 bases at J; junction bases unmatched: 6. Germline CDR1 and CDR2: LNHDA and SQIVND (reference sequence). Original methodology: Scientists estimated how many nucleated cells there were by amplifying reference gene primers. The assay was immunoSEQ multiplex PCR, and TCRdb's table has in-frame clones only and misses some. The V and J calls and clone size come from that table; D and trimming were worked out from the DNA. The table records around 30,000 clones, around nine tenths of them present only once.

Sequenced: peripheral blood. The sequence was collected from a human donor in a cohort sampled during active COVID-19. The donor label of this sample is uncertain. The chain couples TRBV19 to TRBJ1-5, with 9 bases that match TRBD1. The CDR3 loop is CASSIGQGIRPQHF. CDR3 coding DNA: TGTGCCAGTAGTATTGGACAGGGGATTAGGCCCCAGCATTTT. Complete variable domain (other parts from reference TRBV19 and TRBJ1-5): DGGITQSPKYLFRKEGQNVTLSCEQNLNHDAMYWYRQDPGQGLRLIYYSQIVNDFQKGDIAEGYSVSREKKESFPLTVTSAQKNPTAFYLCASSIGQGIRPQHFGDGTRLSIL.